This record covers a single T cell receptor beta chain. Antigen specificity is unknown. The sample comes from a study of T cell repertoires in cytomegalovirus infection. TCRdb fed the reads into MiXCR, producing one record per CDR3 protein. The sample holds 900,000 to 950,000 distinct CDR3 sequences; around 32% are singletons and the top ten take around 15%. The CDR3 spans 15 residues. Trimming took off 3 bases at V and 0 bases at J, with 6 bases between the two ends. From germline, CDR1 is MNHEY and CDR2 SVGAGI. The chain couples TRBV6-5 to TRBJ1-6; D remains unclear. This specimen was cultured CD8+ T cells from PBMCs, taken from culture after CMV antigen stimulation. This TCR was recovered from a human donor in good health (CMV status not recorded). Some clones in this sample may be carry-over from other donors' samples. Here the CDR3 DNA reads TGTGCCAGCAGTTATTTTGTCTCCTATAATTCACCCCTCCACTTT. Its protein product is CASSYFVSYNSPLHF.